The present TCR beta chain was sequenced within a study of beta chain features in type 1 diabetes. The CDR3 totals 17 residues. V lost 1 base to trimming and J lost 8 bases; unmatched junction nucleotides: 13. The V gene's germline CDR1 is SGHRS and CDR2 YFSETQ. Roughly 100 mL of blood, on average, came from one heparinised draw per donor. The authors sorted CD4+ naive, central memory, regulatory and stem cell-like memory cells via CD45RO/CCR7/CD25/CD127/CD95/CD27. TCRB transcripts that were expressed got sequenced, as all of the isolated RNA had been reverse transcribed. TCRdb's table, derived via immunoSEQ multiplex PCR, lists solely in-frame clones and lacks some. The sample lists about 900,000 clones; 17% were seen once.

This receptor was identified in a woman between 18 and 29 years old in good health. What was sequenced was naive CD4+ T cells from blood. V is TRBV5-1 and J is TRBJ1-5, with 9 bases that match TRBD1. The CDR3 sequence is CASSLWGQGDVKKPQHF. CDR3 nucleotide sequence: TGCGCCAGCAGCTTGTGGGGACAGGGAGACGTGAAAAAGCCCCAGCATTTT.